This T cell receptor beta chain was retrieved from a study of T cell changes during pregnancy in multiple sclerosis. TCRdb's copy holds only in-frame clones and misses some; the assay was immunoSEQ multiplex PCR. The data show about 97,000 clones, about nine tenths seen once. CDR3 size: 16 residues. The J segment lost 5 bases and the V segment lost 0 bases, leaving 3 bases of the junction unmatched. The germline V gene has CDR1 SGHDN and CDR2 FVKESK. This sample comprised peripheral blood, obtained in the second trimester of pregnancy. This clonotype was obtained from a female donor in good health, enrolled as a control in a pregnancy study. The chain couples TRBV14 to TRBJ2-1; 11 nucleotides agree with TRBD1. CDR3 residues: CASSQDPGQGDNEQFF. The CDR3 DNA reads as TGTGCCAGCAGCCAAGATCCGGGACAGGGGGACAATGAGCAGTTCTTC.